One and the same sample provided the 5 T cell receptor beta chains below, sequenced in a study of vaccination effects on CD4 cells after COVID-19. Which antigens these TCRs recognize remains unknown. Produced via immunoSEQ multiplex PCR; TCRdb's table is partial and in-frame only. The table has about 18,000 clones, just over 75% seen once. Expansion with viral peptide pools was applied to antigen-specific CD4+ T cells by the ViraFEST assay prior to sequencing. Subsequent to 10 days of culture, CD4+ T cells were isolated. Confirmation by PCR established that the person had SARS-CoV-2 infection between March and December 2020. Every participant took two doses of the BNT162b2 or mRNA-1273 vaccine. Source: CD4+ T cells from PBMCs cultured with SARS-CoV-2 spike peptides, taken after COVID-19 vaccination. All receptors derive from a human donor who had a prior SARS-CoV-2 infection.

V usage is TRBV18 and J usage is TRBJ2-1, with 12 positions matching TRBD2. Germline CDR1 is KGHSH and CDR2 is LQKENI. CDR3 length: 20 residues. V lost 3 bases to trimming and J lost 2 bases; unmatched junction nucleotides: 14. As DNA, the CDR3 is TGTGCCAGCTCACCCTCACTAGCGGGAGGTGGAACCCTGCCCTACAATGAGCAGTTCTTC. It specifies CASSPSLAGGGTLPYNEQFF.

This clone was recorded only once. The chain recombines TRBV5-4 with TRBJ1-1; D is undetermined. CDR3 size: 15 residues. Germline V gene data show CDR1 as SGHNT and CDR2 as YYREEE (reference sequence). V lost 0 bases and J lost 5, with 14 bases in between. The CDR3 reads CASSLAGSSRTEAFF. The CDR3 coding sequence is TGTGCCAGCAGCTTGGCTGGGTCCTCCAGGACTGAAGCTTTCTTT.

This chain links TRBV30 with TRBJ1-1; 7 bases fit TRBD1. Trimming cost V 2 bases and J 5 bases; bases outside gene matches: 8. Germline CDR1 reads GTSNPN; CDR2 reads SVGIG (reference sequence). This CDR3 spans 14 amino acids. The CDR3 protein is CAWSFKTGQTEAFF. In DNA form, the CDR3 reads TGTGCCTGGAGTTTCAAGACAGGGCAGACTGAAGCTTTCTTT.

The table lists this clone with a few counts. The chain employs TRBV5-1 and TRBJ2-1, with 11 bases lining up with TRBD2. This CDR3 has 14 amino acids. With 8 bases clipped from V and 2 bases from J, the junction kept 3 bases outside the gene matches. Looked up from germline, CDR1 is SGHRS and CDR2 is YFSETQ. As DNA, the CDR3 is TGCGCCAGTTGTAGCGGGGGGGCCTACAATGAGCAGTTCTTC. This codes for CASCSGGAYNEQFF.

The chain carries TRBV2 and TRBJ2-7, with 10 bases fitting TRBD1. The trim removed 6 bases at V and 3 bases at J, leaving 2 bases unmatched. Germline V gene lookup returns CDR1 SNHLY and CDR2 FYNNEI. The length of the CDR3 is 13 residues. The CDR3 region is CASRGTGVYEQYF. The CDR3 DNA is TGTGCCAGCAGAGGGACAGGGGTCTACGAGCAGTACTTC.